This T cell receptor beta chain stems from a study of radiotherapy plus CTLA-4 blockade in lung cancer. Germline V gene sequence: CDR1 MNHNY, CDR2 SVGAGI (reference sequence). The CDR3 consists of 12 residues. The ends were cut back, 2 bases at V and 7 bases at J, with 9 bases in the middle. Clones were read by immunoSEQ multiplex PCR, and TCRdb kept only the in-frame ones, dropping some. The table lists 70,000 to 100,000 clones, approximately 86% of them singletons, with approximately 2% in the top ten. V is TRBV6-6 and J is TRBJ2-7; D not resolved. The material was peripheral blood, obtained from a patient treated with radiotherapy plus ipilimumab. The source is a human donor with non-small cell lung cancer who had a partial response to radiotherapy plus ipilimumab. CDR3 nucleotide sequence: TGTGCCAGCAGTTACCCGCGGTGGGAGCAGTACTTC. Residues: CASSYPRWEQYF.